The source of this TCR beta chain is a study of neurological immune-mediated disorders. Study results and limitations: CDR3 amino acid sequences of expanded clones were not shared across subjects, a result suggesting private repertoires in all groups.

One entry per CDR3 protein results from TCRdb running MiXCR on the 5' RACE reads. The table records 50,000 or so distinct CDR3 sequences, under 3.5% of them present only once. In its sample, this clonotype was seen many times. Its antigen is as yet unknown. The sequencing input was PBMCs. The receptor was isolated from a woman aged 60-70 years with multiple sclerosis.

The CDR3 is CASSQVLASNEQFF. DNA of the CDR3: TGTGCCAGCAGCCAAGTGCTAGCGTCGAATGAGCAGTTCTTC. This chain uses TRBV3-1 with TRBJ2-1, with D tentatively TRBD2 (6 bases). Per the germline V gene, CDR1 is LGHDT and CDR2 is YNNKEL (reference sequence). V lost 1 base, J lost 7 bases, and 11 bases lay in between. CDR3 size: 14 residues.